A selection of T cell receptor beta chains follows, all from one sample in a study of CD4+ T cells in melanoma. Data came from immunoSEQ multiplex PCR; TCRdb stores just in-frame clones and leaves some out. The sample lists around 100,000 clones; 92% were seen once. The sample taken for sequencing was peripheral blood. Receptor source: a human donor with melanoma. CDR3s include the opening cysteine and the closing phenylalanine or tryptophan. Fields, in order: D gene, J gene, clone size, V gene, CDR3 protein, CDR3 DNA. The D gene is left open where the match is weak. Clone size is not always given. Where it is, it says once, few, many or a class for expanded clones.

. | TRBJ2-2 | . | TRBV19 | CASGRLNTGELFF | TGTGCCAGTGGTCGGCTGAACACCGGGGAGCTGTTTTTT
TRBD1 | TRBJ2-5 | . | TRBV7-2 | CASSSDRGPETQYF | TGTGCCAGCAGCTCGGACAGGGGTCCAGAGACCCAGTACTTC
TRBD1 | TRBJ1-5 | . | TRBV4-2 | CASSRQGLENQPQHF | TGTGCCAGCAGCCGACAGGGATTGGAGAATCAGCCCCAGCATTTT
. | TRBJ1-2 | . | TRBV6-1 | CASRLDRNLNYGYTF | TGTGCCAGCAGACTCGACCGAAATCTTAACTATGGCTACACCTTC
. | TRBJ1-6 | once | TRBV2 | CASRSQPNSPLHF | TGTGCCAGCAGGTCTCAACCTAATTCACCCCTCCACTTT
TRBD2 | TRBJ2-1 | . | TRBV7-9 | CASSLGLTSGYNEQFF | TGTGCCAGCAGCTTAGGTTTGACTAGCGGCTACAATGAGCAGTTCTTC
. | TRBJ2-1 | . | TRBV10-3 | CAISESSSGGGGGQWEQFF | TGTGCCATCAGTGAGTCCTCTAGCGGAGGGGGCGGGGGACAATGGGAGCAGTTCTTC
. | TRBJ2-3 | . | TRBV28 | CASSLFGTVGTDTQYF | TGTGCCAGCAGTTTATTCGGGACGGTGGGCACAGATACGCAGTATTTT
. | TRBJ2-3 | . | TRBV7-2 | CASSGRVSDTQYF | TGTGCCAGCAGCGGTCGGGTTTCGGATACGCAGTATTTT
TRBD1 | TRBJ1-6 | . | TRBV13 | CASSLGQGQDSPLHF | TGTGCCAGCAGCTTAGGTCAGGGACAGGATTCACCCCTCCACTTT
. | TRBJ2-7 | . | TRBV6-1 | CASILRGAYEQYF | TGTGCCAGCATCTTACGGGGTGCCTACGAGCAGTACTTC
. | TRBJ2-7 | . | TRBV4-1 | CASSQSKSSYEQYF | TGCGCCAGCAGCCAATCCAAGTCCTCCTACGAGCAGTACTTC
. | TRBJ2-5 | once | TRBV15 | CVTRAGLHNQETQYF | TGTGTCACCCGAGCAGGCCTACATAACCAAGAGACCCAGTACTTC
TRBD2 | TRBJ2-1 | . | TRBV19 | CASSRTSGGRARDEQFF | TGTGCCAGTAGTAGGACTAGCGGGGGAAGGGCAAGAGATGAGCAGTTCTTC
. | TRBJ2-2 | . | TRBV6-6 | CASSLEGLSTGELFF | TGTGCCAGCAGCCTTGAGGGGCTTTCGACCGGGGAGCTGTTTTTT
. | TRBJ1-5 | once | TRBV7-2 | CASSPAAAHNQPQHF | TGTGCCAGCAGCCCCGCGGCAGCTCACAATCAGCCCCAGCATTTT